The clone carrying this T cell receptor (beta chain) was observed a few times. The antigen is undetermined. The entry originates in a study of T cell repertoires in aging, cancer and after chemotherapy. Study-wide context: Paired samples before and after chemotherapy came from glioblastoma patients receiving temozolomide-based therapy. Regarding the study as a whole: These repertoire data do not allow conclusions about immunological memory after chemotherapy. Untreated cancer patients had significantly lower blood TCR diversity than age-matched healthy donors.

V was pared by 5 bases and J by 1 base, with 14 bases between. The CDR3 loop spans 14 amino acids. Per germline, CDR1 DFQATT and CDR2 SNEGSKA (reference sequence). A mixed TRB-A/B primer pool amplified rearranged TRB by multiplex touch-down PCR. TCRdb reprocessed the multiplex PCR reads with MiXCR, giving one entry per CDR3 protein. This sample carries about 2,000 distinct CDR3 sequences, about 20% of them seen once, and the ten largest clones take 22%. TCR beta rearrangements were amplified from peripheral blood genomic DNA. The sample comprised blood. The rearrangement links TRBV20-1 to TRBJ1-1; the D gene is possibly TRBD1 (5 bases). The clonotype was recovered from a human donor with a solid tumor. The CDR3 protein is CSAPSRRGNTEAFF. The CDR3 nucleotides read TGCAGTGCTCCATCCCGGAGGGGGAACACTGAAGCTTTCTTT.